Listed below are T cell receptor beta chains from one sample, sequenced in a study of T cell changes during pregnancy in multiple sclerosis. Profiling relied on immunoSEQ multiplex PCR, and the TCRdb table lists in-frame clones only, not all of them. The data show almost 65,000 clones, around 92% seen once. The sequencing used peripheral blood, collected in the first trimester of pregnancy. The receptor set was obtained from a female donor with multiple sclerosis, enrolled in a pregnancy study. Each CDR3 is given with its conserved first and last residue. D genes are given only for firm matches. Size is omitted from some rows. Given values are once, few, many or a class for expanded clones.

clone_size	d_call	cdr3_length	v_call	j_call	cdr3_nt	cdr3_aa
-	-	14	TRBV14	TRBJ2-1	TGTGCCAGCAGCCAATCCGGGTGGGGGGATGAGCAGTTCTTC	CASSQSGWGDEQFF
-	-	14	TRBV14	TRBJ2-5	TGTGCCAGCAGCGGACGGGATCTTAAGGAGACCCAGTACTTC	CASSGRDLKETQYF
once	TRBD1	15	TRBV6-6	TRBJ1-2	TGTGCCAGCAGCCGATGGGACAGGGGAGACTATGGCTACACCTTC	CASSRWDRGDYGYTF
-	-	13	TRBV29-1	TRBJ2-5	TGCAGCGTTGTAAGGCTGGCGGAGGGGACCCAGTACTTC	CSVVRLAEGTQYF
-	TRBD2	19	TRBV7-7	TRBJ2-2	TGTGCTAGCAGCTTAAGGCTAGCGGGAGGGCCTCGGAACACCGGGGAGCTGTTTTTT	CASSLRLAGGPRNTGELFF
-	TRBD1	18	TRBV5-4	TRBJ2-1	TGTGCCAGCAGCCGGGACAGGGGGGGGCTAGCGGGGCACAATGAGCAGTTCTTC	CASSRDRGGLAGHNEQFF
-	TRBD2	14	TRBV7-2	TRBJ2-1	TGTGCCAGCAGGCCTAGCGGTACCTACAATGAGCAGTTCTTC	CASRPSGTYNEQFF
-	TRBD2	18	TRBV7-9	TRBJ2-7	TGTGCCAGCAGCTTAGCGCTGGCGGGAGGGTTGAGCTCCTACGAGCAGTACTTC	CASSLALAGGLSSYEQYF
-	TRBD2	16	TRBV9	TRBJ2-1	TGTGCCAGCAGCGCGGGGCCTGGACTAGAACGGAATGAGCAGTTCTTC	CASSAGPGLERNEQFF
-	-	15	TRBV11-2	TRBJ2-7	TGTGCCAGCAGCTTAGAACCGGGCAGGGGCCACGAGCAGTACTTC	CASSLEPGRGHEQYF
-	-	16	TRBV7-9	TRBJ2-7	TGTGCCAGCAGCTTAGAAGGGTACCCGCGGGCCAACGAGCAGTACTTC	CASSLEGYPRANEQYF
-	TRBD1	14	TRBV7-9	TRBJ1-4	TGTGCCAGCAGCTTAGGACAGGGAGGTGAAAAACTGTTTTTT	CASSLGQGGEKLFF
-	-	14	TRBV5-6	TRBJ1-2	TGTGCCAGCATCATGGATAGGGGCCTCGATGGCTACACCTTC	CASIMDRGLDGYTF
-	TRBD1	14	TRBV19	TRBJ1-5	TGTGCCAGTAGTGCCGACAGGGGTGGTCAGCCCCAGCATTTT	CASSADRGGQPQHF
-	TRBD1	13	TRBV7-3	TRBJ1-1	TGTGCCAGCAGACTTGGGACAGGGGCTGAAGCTTTCTTT	CASRLGTGAEAFF
-	TRBD2	15	TRBV11-3	TRBJ2-7	TGTGCCAGCAGCTTAAAGGGAGGGGCCCTTAACGAGCAGTACTTC	CASSLKGGALNEQYF
many	TRBD2	14	TRBV29-1	TRBJ2-7	TGCAGCGTCGCGACTAGCGGGGCCCTACTGGAGCAGTACTTC	CSVATSGALLEQYF
-	TRBD2	14	TRBV10-3	TRBJ2-7	TGTGCCATCAGCGCGGGAGGCCGGGGCTACGAGCAGTACTTC	CAISAGGRGYEQYF
-	-	18	TRBV25-1	TRBJ1-3	TGTGCCAGCAGTGACTATCCCCGGGGGACTTACTCTGGAAACACCATATATTTT	CASSDYPRGTYSGNTIYF
-	-	16	TRBV7-2	TRBJ2-2	TGTGCCAGCAGCTTAGTTAGCCAGCCGAACACCGGGGAGCTGTTTTTT	CASSLVSQPNTGELFF
-	TRBD1	15	TRBV5-4	TRBJ1-1	TGTGCCAGCAGCTCGGGACAGACGTCGAACACTGAAGCTTTCTTT	CASSSGQTSNTEAFF
-	TRBD1	15	TRBV5-5	TRBJ2-7	TGTGCCAGCAGCGGAGGACAGGTTTCGGTCTACGAGCAGTACTTC	CASSGGQVSVYEQYF
-	TRBD1	14	TRBV7-2	TRBJ1-2	TGTGCCAGCAGCTTAGCAAGACAGGGAGGTGGCTACACCTTC	CASSLARQGGGYTF
-	TRBD1	13	TRBV6-1	TRBJ1-6	TGTGCCAGCAGGGACAGGGGCAATTCACCCCTCCACTTT	CASRDRGNSPLHF
-	TRBD1	14	TRBV5-1	TRBJ1-4	TGCGCCAGCAGCCCGGGACAGATGAATGAAAAACTGTTTTTT	CASSPGQMNEKLFF
-	-	11	TRBV20-1	TRBJ2-1	TGCAGTGCCGTACTAGCCCAGGCGCAGTTCTTC	CSAVLAQAQFF
once	TRBD2	14	TRBV30	TRBJ2-2	TGTGCCTGGAGAGGACTAGCGGGGCGGGGGGAGCTGTTTTTT	CAWRGLAGRGELFF
-	-	14	TRBV28	TRBJ1-1	TGTGCCAGCGCCCCTGAGGGGGAAGTCACTGAAGCTTTCTTT	CASAPEGEVTEAFF
-	-	14	TRBV5-4	TRBJ1-1	TGTGCCAGCAGCTTTGGCCACGGGGGAACTGAAGCTTTCTTT	CASSFGHGGTEAFF
-	-	13	TRBV12-5	TRBJ1-2	TGTGCTAGTGGTTTGTCAGGGGTTTATGGCTACACCTTC	CASGLSGVYGYTF
-	-	13	TRBV11-2	TRBJ1-2	TGTGCCAGCAGCTTAGATCCGGGAGGCGGCTACACCTTC	CASSLDPGGGYTF
-	-	14	TRBV6-6	TRBJ2-7	TGTGCCAGCAGTTACTCGGGGGGGCAGTACGAGCAGTACTTC	CASSYSGGQYEQYF
-	TRBD2	17	TRBV28	TRBJ2-2	TGTGCCAGCAGTTTCCCCATGACTAGCGGGATACCCGGGGAGCTGTTTTTT	CASSFPMTSGIPGELFF
-	-	16	TRBV19	TRBJ2-2	TGTGCCAGTAGTATTACCCCGGGACAGAACACCGGGGAGCTGTTTTTT	CASSITPGQNTGELFF
-	-	17	TRBV15	TRBJ1-5	TGTGCCACCAGCAGAGAAAAAGCAGGGAATCGATATCAGCCCCAGCATTTT	CATSREKAGNRYQPQHF
-	TRBD1	14	TRBV30	TRBJ1-1	TGTGCCTGGCGCTCCGGGACAGGGCTGTCTGAAGCTTTCTTT	CAWRSGTGLSEAFF
-	-	13	TRBV4-3	TRBJ2-2	TGCGCCAGCAGCCAAGCTCGCGTCGGGGAGCTGTTTTTT	CASSQARVGELFF
-	-	15	TRBV7-8	TRBJ1-1	TGTGCCAGCGCCCCAGCGGGATACGAGGCCACTGAAGCTTTCTTT	CASAPAGYEATEAFF
few	-	14	TRBV18	TRBJ1-3	TGTGCCAGCTCACCGGCCGGGACTGGAAACACCATATATTTT	CASSPAGTGNTIYF
-	-	13	TRBV19	TRBJ2-7	TGTGCCAGTAGCCAGACAGTCCTCTACGAGCAGTACTTC	CASSQTVLYEQYF
-	-	13	TRBV19	TRBJ2-7	TGTGCCAGTAGTATCCCCGCGGGGCGCGAGCAGTACTTC	CASSIPAGREQYF
once	TRBD2	15	TRBV5-4	TRBJ2-7	TGTGCCAGCAGCCCGGGCGGAGCGGGAGTTTCCCTTGAGTACTTC	CASSPGGAGVSLEYF
-	-	15	TRBV11-2	TRBJ2-1	TGTGCCAGCAGTTCGACAGTAACCTACTACAATGAGCAGTTCTTC	CASSSTVTYYNEQFF
-	TRBD2	14	TRBV7-2	TRBJ2-7	TGTGCCAGCAGCTATCTAGCGGTGCCCTACGAGCAGTACTTC	CASSYLAVPYEQYF
once	TRBD1	12	TRBV5-6	TRBJ1-2	TGTGCCAGCAGCTTTGACTGGACAGGCTACGCCTTC	CASSFDWTGYAF
-	-	16	TRBV11-2	TRBJ2-7	TGTGCCAGCAGCTTAAAATCCGGGACACCCTCCTACGAGCAGTACTTC	CASSLKSGTPSYEQYF
few	-	15	TRBV29-1	TRBJ1-1	TGCAGCGTTGATTTAGGGGGTAGGAGGAACACTGAAGCTTTCTTT	CSVDLGGRRNTEAFF
-	TRBD1	13	TRBV7-2	TRBJ2-4	TGTGCCAGCGCGTACAGGGGGCAGAACATTCAGTACTTC	CASAYRGQNIQYF
-	-	15	TRBV15	TRBJ1-3	TGTGCCACCAGCAGAGATGGGGACTCTGGAGACACCATATATTTT	CATSRDGDSGDTIYF
-	-	16	TRBV7-9	TRBJ2-5	TGTGCCAGCAGCTTGGGCAATGGGGGGTCTAAGGAGACCCAGTACTTC	CASSLGNGGSKETQYF
-	-	13	TRBV19	TRBJ1-5	TGTGCCAGTAGCCTCTTAGGCAATCAGCCCCAGCATTTT	CASSLLGNQPQHF
-	TRBD1	14	TRBV10-3	TRBJ1-1	TGTGCCATCAGTGAGGCGGGACAGGATACTGAAGCTTTCTTT	CAISEAGQDTEAFF
-	TRBD2	21	TRBV5-1	TRBJ2-7	TGCGCCAGCAGCTTGGGCGGAAGCCTCGGACTAGCGGGAGAGACTTTACGTGAGCAGTACTTC	CASSLGGSLGLAGETLREQYF
-	-	14	TRBV5-1	TRBJ2-1	TGCGCCAGCAGCGTGGGAGGTGCCTACAATGAGCAGTTCTTC	CASSVGGAYNEQFF
-	-	14	TRBV5-5	TRBJ1-5	TGTGCCAGCAGCCTGCTCGGTGGCAATCAGCCCCAGCATTTT	CASSLLGGNQPQHF